This TCR beta chain was found in a study of blood T cell repertoires in COVID-19. Study-level background: Sample material is recorded as cDNA or gDNA derived from T cells, B-cell-depleted T cells, or PBMCs.

In the authors' workflow: Amplification with reference gene primers provided the estimates of nucleated cell counts. Data came from immunoSEQ multiplex PCR; TCRdb stores just in-frame clones and leaves some out. D and trimming were read from the DNA, whereas the V and J calls and clone size are those reported in that table. This sample has under 200,000 clones, with 90% found just once. The CDR3 loop spans 13 amino acids. Per germline, CDR1 LNHDA and CDR2 SQIVND (reference sequence). The V end lost 5 bases, the J end lost 4 bases, and 12 bases lay between the germline ends. V is TRBV19 and J is TRBJ2-7; tentative D call: TRBD2 (6 bases). The source material was peripheral blood. The sequence was collected from a middle-aged man with acute or convalescent COVID-19. CDR3 sequence (DNA): TGTGCCAGTAGTCCCGGGAGTTTATACGAGCAGTACTTC. As protein: CASSPGSLYEQYF.